One sample yielded the 30 T cell receptor beta chains listed below, sequenced in a study of T-cell memory formation after mild COVID-19. TCRdb analysed the 5' RACE reads with MiXCR anew, one entry per CDR3 protein. Of about 180,000 distinct CDR3 sequences in the sample, less than 20% are singletons; the top ten hold 3.9%. The sequenced material came from PBMCs or a T cell subset sorted from them (not recorded which). The source of these receptors is a man younger than 35 who had mild COVID-19 (a few samples of this study predate the infection). Cell type and time point are not known.

The chain combines TRBV10-1 with TRBJ2-7; D possibly corresponds to TRBD1 (6 bases). V was cut by 9 bases and J by 7 bases, with 13 bases left in between. CDR3 size: 11 residues. Germline V gene data show CDR1 as WNHNN and CDR2 as SYGVQD (reference sequence). This CDR3 is CASIGTREQYF. The CDR3 DNA reads as TGCGCCAGTATCGGGACACGGGAGCAGTACTTC.

V is TRBV7-2 and J is TRBJ1-4, with D perhaps TRBD1 (5 bases). Deletions cut 4 bases from V and 8 bases from J, with 11 bases between. There are 13 residues in the CDR3. The germline gives CDR1 SGHTA, CDR2 FQGNSA. CDR3: CASSSFQGEKLFF. CDR3 nucleotides: TGTGCCAGCAGCTCATTCCAGGGCGAAAAACTGTTTTTT. Looking up the rest from reference TRBV7-2 and TRBJ1-4 gives the full variable domain: GAGVSQSPSNKVTEKGKDVELRCDPISGHTALYWYRQSLGQGLEFLIYFQGNSAPDKSGLPSDRFSAERTGGSVSTLTIQRTQQEDSAVYLCASSSFQGEKLFFGSGTQLSVL.

The rearrangement uses TRBV10-3 and TRBJ2-3; no clear D gene. Trimming stripped 4 bases from V and 10 bases from J, with 9 bases between. The CDR3 loop spans 11 amino acids. Per germline, CDR1 ENHRY and CDR2 SYGVKD. CDR3 DNA sequence: TGTGCCATCAGTGGACAAGGAGCGCAGTATTTT. The encoded protein is CAISGQGAQYF.

The rearrangement uses TRBV4-1 and TRBJ1-3; D call uncertain. The V gene's germline CDR1 is MGHRA and CDR2 YSYEKL. CDR3 length: 16 residues. Deletions cut 1 base from V and 4 bases from J, with 14 bases between. CDR3 bases: TGCGCCAGCAGCCAAGGCCTCCTTCGAAGGGGAAACACCATATATTTT. It is translated as CASSQGLLRRGNTIYF.

This clonotype has more than one count but fewer than ten. V and J are TRBV7-2 and TRBJ2-3; D ambiguous. The V and J ends lost 0 bases and 2 bases respectively, with 6 bases between them. The germline V gene encodes CDR1 SGHTA and CDR2 FQGNSA. The CDR3 runs to 14 residues. This chain's CDR3 is CASSLAPHTDTQYF. CDR3 nucleotide sequence: TGTGCCAGCAGCTTAGCACCGCACACAGATACGCAGTATTTT.

This clonotype appeared a few times. The rearrangement joins TRBV20-1 to TRBJ1-4, with D uncertain. The germline V gene has CDR1 DFQATT and CDR2 SNEGSKA (reference sequence). CDR3 size: 15 residues. Deletions cut 0 bases from V and 3 bases from J, with 11 bases between. As DNA, the CDR3 is TGCAGTGCTAGAGATCACCTCAGCTCTAATGAAAAACTGTTTTTT. Its protein product is CSARDHLSSNEKLFF.

The sample holds a few counts of this clonotype. The rearrangement joins TRBV6-5 to TRBJ2-3, with 9 bases fitting TRBD2. The germline CDR1 and CDR2 sequences are MNHEY and SVGAGI. J lost 1 base, V lost 0 bases, and 2 bases had no gene match. CDR3 length: 16 residues. Here the CDR3 reads CASSYSQRGGTDTQYF. The CDR3 DNA reads TGTGCCAGCAGTTACTCACAGCGGGGGGGCACAGATACGCAGTATTTT.

This clonotype was seen just once. The chain uses TRBV10-3 and TRBJ2-3, with 9 positions matching TRBD2. The CDR3 runs to 16 residues. J gave up 3 bases and V 7 bases, and 11 bases lay outside the gene matches. Germline V CDR1 and CDR2: ENHRY, SYGVKD. The CDR3 sequence: CAIKASGGLGTDTQYF. The CDR3, as DNA: TGTGCCATCAAGGCGAGCGGGGGGCTGGGAACAGATACGCAGTATTTT.

This chain uses TRBV7-2 with TRBJ1-1, with 8 bases fitting TRBD1. J lost 5 bases, V lost 1 base, and 6 bases had no gene match. Germline lookup yields CDR1 SGHTA and CDR2 FQGNSA. The CDR3 runs to 15 residues. The CDR3 nucleotides read TGTGCCAGCAGCTTAGTAGCAGGGGGCGGTACTGAAGCTTTCTTT. Residues: CASSLVAGGGTEAFF.

This rearrangement joins TRBV12-3 or TRBV12-4 to TRBJ2-6; D is unresolved. The CDR3 runs 16 residues. Trimming pared 5 bases from V and 2 bases from J, leaving 13 bases between. CDR3 sequence (DNA): TGTGCCAGCAGTCCCCCGGTGGCGGCTGGGGCCAACGTCCTGACTTTC. This gives the protein CASSPPVAAGANVLTF.

This clonotype was found a few times. The chain couples TRBV4-1 to TRBJ1-4; no definite D call. CDR1 and CDR2 (germline): MGHRA, YSYEKL. The CDR3 extends over 15 amino acids. Trimming took 1 base from V and 3 from J, leaving 9 bases between them. The CDR3 bases are TGCGCCAGCAGCCAAGGATTCGGACCTAATGAAAAACTGTTTTTT. Amino acid sequence: CASSQGFGPNEKLFF.

This chain connects TRBV12-3 or TRBV12-4 to TRBJ1-5; TRBD1 might be the D (5 bases). There are 12 residues in the CDR3. Trimming removed 5 bases at V and 9 bases at J, with 11 bases between. The CDR3 nucleotides are TGTGCCAGCAGTCCGGGGGATACGCCCCAGCATTTT. Amino acid sequence: CASSPGDTPQHF.

The chain is built from TRBV28 and TRBJ1-5, with 8 positions matching TRBD1. J was trimmed by 4 bases and V by 7 bases; bases with no gene match: 3. Germline V CDR1 and CDR2: MDHEN, SYDVKM. The length of the CDR3 is 13 residues. DNA of the CDR3: TGTGCCAGCACCCGGACAGGGAATCAGCCCCAGCATTTT. Translation gives CASTRTGNQPQHF.

This clonotype has only a few counts. V usage is TRBV28 and J usage is TRBJ1-2; the D gene is possibly TRBD1 (5 bases). The germline V gene encodes CDR1 MDHEN and CDR2 SYDVKM. The CDR3 consists of 15 residues. The ends were cut back, 6 bases at V and 3 bases at J, with 17 bases in the middle. CDR3 sequence: CASSQMRGGDYGYTF. The CDR3 DNA reads TGTGCCAGCAGCCAAATGAGGGGTGGAGACTATGGCTACACCTTC.

Only a few counts were recorded for this clonotype. The gene calls are TRBV12-3 or TRBV12-4 and TRBJ1-1; no definite D call. This CDR3 is 13 amino acids long. Trimming shortened V by 3 bases and J by 5 bases, and 10 bases separated the two germline ends. CDR3 DNA: TGTGCCAGCAGTTTTGAGCGAGGGACTGAAGCTTTCTTT. Translation: CASSFERGTEAFF.

A single count supports this clonotype. This rearrangement joins TRBV18 to TRBJ1-1; unclear D gene. V was cut by 1 base and J by 7 bases, with 13 bases left in between. Germline CDR1 is KGHSH and CDR2 is LQKENI. The CDR3 consists of 14 residues. The CDR3 DNA follows: TGTGCCAGCTCACCACTAGAGGGTAACCGTGAAGCTTTCTTT. Its protein product is CASSPLEGNREAFF.

V gene TRBV4-1 combines with J gene TRBJ1-2; possible D gene TRBD1, 6 bases. Germline-derived CDR1 and CDR2 are MGHRA and YSYEKL. V shed 7 bases and J shed 4 bases, with 16 bases lying between them. The CDR3 totals 14 residues. The CDR3 DNA is TGCGCCAGCACCCTGACGACAGGCCCCTATGGCTACACCTTC. As protein: CASTLTTGPYGYTF.

This clonotype was counted at least ten times. This chain joins TRBV4-2 and TRBJ1-5, with D hard to call. The germline V gene encodes CDR1 LGHNA and CDR2 YNFKEQ. The CDR3 totals 15 residues. Trimming shortened V by 4 bases and J by 4 bases, and 14 bases separated the two germline ends. This CDR3 reads CASSRIDGPNQPQHF. CDR3 sequence (DNA): TGTGCCAGCAGCCGGATAGACGGCCCAAATCAGCCCCAGCATTTT.

This clonotype has just a few counts. J is TRBJ2-1 and V is TRBV5-1, with 7 nucleotides matching TRBD2. The length of the CDR3 is 12 residues. V was pared by 5 bases and J by 8 bases, with 4 bases of the junction left unmatched. Germline V gives CDR1 SGHRS, CDR2 YFSETQ. This chain's CDR3 is CASRPGLHEQFF. In nucleotides, the CDR3 is TGCGCCAGCAGGCCGGGACTACATGAGCAGTTCTTC.

The rearrangement joins TRBV5-6 to TRBJ1-2; 8 positions agree with TRBD1. Germline lookup yields CDR1 SGHDT and CDR2 YYEEEE. The V segment lost 4 bases and the J segment 5 bases; nucleotides outside the gene matches: 7. The CDR3 loop spans 14 amino acids. This chain's CDR3 is CASSLPGQVYGYTF. DNA of the CDR3: TGTGCCAGCAGCCTCCCGGGACAGGTATATGGCTACACCTTC.

The chain links TRBV4-1 to TRBJ2-7; no clear D gene. In germline, CDR1 is MGHRA, CDR2 YSYEKL. V lost 0 bases, J lost 1 base, and 16 bases lay in between. The length of the CDR3 is 17 residues. CDR3 in DNA: TGCGCCAGCAGCCAAGACGATGACCCCAGGCGGTCCTACGAGCAGTACTTC. Protein sequence: CASSQDDDPRRSYEQYF.

The rearrangement links TRBV24-1 to TRBJ1-2, with TRBD1 as a possible D gene (5 bases). Germline lookup yields CDR1 KGHDR and CDR2 SFDVKD. Trimming left V 4 bases short and J 5 bases short, with 13 bases between. The CDR3 is made up of 14 amino acids. CDR3 bases: TGTGCCACCAGTGAACCCGACAGCCCGTATGGCTACACCTTC. This sequence encodes CATSEPDSPYGYTF.

This clonotype was observed many times. The chain joins TRBV7-2 to TRBJ2-1, with D possibly TRBD1 on 6 matching bases. Germline CDR1 is SGHTA and CDR2 is FQGNSA. The germline V and J ends were trimmed by 6 bases and 4 bases, with 10 bases remaining between them. CDR3 length equals 13 residues. The DNA for the CDR3 is TGTGCCAGCAGTTGGACAGCTTACAATGAGCAGTTCTTC. This sequence encodes CASSWTAYNEQFF. The full variable domain, its missing parts supplied by reference TRBV7-2 and TRBJ2-1, is GAGVSQSPSNKVTEKGKDVELRCDPISGHTALYWYRQSLGQGLEFLIYFQGNSAPDKSGLPSDRFSAERTGGSVSTLTIQRTQQEDSAVYLCASSWTAYNEQFFGPGTRLTVL.

The chain is built from TRBV7-8 and TRBJ2-1; 8 bases line up with TRBD2. Germline V CDR1 and CDR2: SGHVS, FQNEAQ. J lost 5 bases, V lost 5 bases, and 5 bases had no gene match. This CDR3 contains 14 residues. The chain's CDR3 is CASSEAGVNNEQFF. CDR3 nucleotides: TGTGCCAGCAGCGAAGCGGGGGTGAACAATGAGCAGTTCTTC.

The chain has TRBV5-1 and TRBJ1-1; D remains ambiguous. CDR1 and CDR2 from the germline V gene are SGHRS and YFSETQ. Trimming cost V 0 bases and J 11 bases, with 14 bases left between them. The length of the CDR3 is 13 residues. The CDR3 nucleotides are TGCGCCAGCAGCTTGGAGGCAGTTAGGAAGGCTTTCTTT. Encoded protein: CASSLEAVRKAFF.

This clonotype was seen more than once but under ten times. The J gene is TRBJ1-4, the V gene TRBV9; TRBD1 matches at 7 bases. The CDR3 consists of 15 residues. The V gene's germline CDR1 is SGDLS and CDR2 YYNGEE. Trimming removed 4 bases from V and 3 bases from J; junction bases left unmatched: 6. The DNA of the CDR3 is TGTGCCAGCAGCACAGGGGTGACAGCTAATGAAAAACTGTTTTTT. Encoded protein: CASSTGVTANEKLFF.

With regard to this clonotype: One end of the junction does not line up with germline, which may come from a read error. The chain is built from TRBV7-2 and TRBJ2-5; no clear D gene. The CDR3 totals 12 residues. CDR1 and CDR2 (germline): SGHTA, FQGNSA. CDR3 nucleotides: TGTGCCAGCAGCCCCTACCACGAGACCCAGTACTTC. Translating it yields CASSPYHETQYF.

V gene TRBV7-8 combines with J gene TRBJ2-5; D might be TRBD2 (5 bases). Germline CDR1 SGHVS, CDR2 FQNEAQ. The CDR3 is 14 amino acids. Deletions cut 7 bases from V and 5 bases from J, with 17 bases between. The DNA for the CDR3 is TGTGCCAGCACCCTGAGGGCGAGAGGGGAGACCCAGTACTTC. Protein product: CASTLRARGETQYF.

This clonotype showed up just a few times. The rearrangement joins TRBV5-1 to TRBJ2-5; no definite D call. Trimming stripped 0 bases from V and 5 bases from J, with 11 bases between. There are 14 residues in the CDR3. CDR1 is SGHRS and CDR2 is YFSETQ in the germline V gene. In DNA form, the CDR3 reads TGCGCCAGCAGCTTGGGTCGGGCGCGGGAGACCCAGTACTTC. Amino acid sequence: CASSLGRARETQYF.

This clonotype was observed a handful of times. V gene TRBV5-1 combines with J gene TRBJ1-2, with TRBD1 as a possible D gene (6 bases). CDR1 is SGHRS and CDR2 is YFSETQ in the germline V gene. The CDR3 consists of 15 residues. The ends were cut back, 7 bases at V and 7 bases at J, with 23 bases in the middle. CDR3 residues: CASHPGTGASGGYTF. In nucleotides, the CDR3 is TGCGCCAGCCACCCGGGGACGGGGGCGTCGGGTGGCTACACCTTC.